This record covers a single TCR beta chain. Its antigen remains unidentified. It has no much larger one-base neighbor in the sample; base qualities were not kept. PBMCs were isolated by Ficoll-Paque density gradient centrifugation. The data stem from a study of T-cell memory formation after mild COVID-19 (dated by TCRdb to the early 2020s). For the wider study: TCR sequence clusters from the two donors were largely donor specific. In two donors, T-cell clones that expanded and contracted after mild COVID-19 were followed by sequencing TCRalpha and TCRbeta repertoires longitudinally. The cohort comprised two young, previously healthy adult volunteers, one female and one male.

The instrument given in TCRdb is Illumina NovaSeq 6000. cDNA libraries for TCRalpha and TCRbeta were prepared by 5'RACE using constant-segment primers, with sample barcodes and unique molecular identifiers added. RNA was extracted from every sample with Trizol reagent. Library amplification was performed in two PCR steps, and a second sample barcode and Illumina TruSeq adapters were introduced in the second step. Sequencing of libraries was performed on an Illumina NovaSeq with 2 x 150 bp paired-end reads. Per the source publication's procedure: Reads were demultiplexed and collapsed into UMI-guided consensus sequences with migec v1.2.7. Using mixcr v2.1.11, UMI consensuses were aligned to TRA and TRB V and J templates and then assembled into clonotypes. A clonotype was counted as expanded or contracted only if both edgeR and NoisET called the change significant, with noise models trained on biological replicates. For edgeR calls, the cutoffs were a false discovery rate-adjusted p below 0.01 and a log2 fold-change threshold of 1. PCA with hierarchical clustering of max-normalized trajectories of the 1000 most abundant clonotypes was used as exploratory dynamics analysis. Separately sequenced CD4+ and CD8+ repertoires were used to assign a CD4 or CD8 phenotype to each responding clone. The public reads were quality trimmed at Q25 with fastp and then assembled into clones with MiXCR by TCRdb, keeping productive beta chains. Entries that share a CDR3 protein sequence are merged under the most common genes and DNA. These V and J calls rely on TCRdb rather than the paper's analysis. This sample is represented by about 360,000 distinct CDR3 sequences; approximately 15% of them were singletons. Jointly, the top ten make up approximately 20% of the sample.

General study outcomes and caveats: Some responding clones were detected in pre-infection memory, which suggested that pre-existing cross-reactive memory T cells had joined the SARS-CoV-2 response. The study covered only two mild cases, and larger cohorts including severe cases with pre-infection samples were considered necessary. Balanced CD4/CD8 phenotypes were observed for clones contracting from day 15 to 85, whereas a bias towards CD4+ was observed for a second wave of clones expanding from day 15 to 37. Contracting CD4+ clones were located mainly in the CM and EM memory subsets, whereas CD8+ clones were found to be enriched in EMRA. The second-wave clones that peaked on day 37 were not confirmed to be SARS-CoV-2 specific.

The germline V gene (reference sequence) specifies SGHNT as CDR1 and YYREEE as CDR2. V is cut by 4 bases and J by 4 bases, and the space between the germline ends is 11 bases. Reading from cysteine to phenylalanine, the CDR3 counts 13 amino acids. Of all the DNA, just the CDR3 is kept, 39 bases in frame from base 1. The sequenced sample was PBMCs or a T cell subset sorted from them (not recorded which). The sequence was obtained from a man between 18 and 35 years old who had mild COVID-19 (a few samples of this study predate the infection). The sample titles of this study are shuffled in the database, so cell type and time point are left out; the donor was told from shared clones. Recombination joined TRBV5-4 with TRBJ2-5; no D segment can be confidently identified. CDR3 region: CASSPTPAETQYF. The bases read TGTGCCAGCAGCCCCACACCGGCAGAGACCCAGTACTTC.